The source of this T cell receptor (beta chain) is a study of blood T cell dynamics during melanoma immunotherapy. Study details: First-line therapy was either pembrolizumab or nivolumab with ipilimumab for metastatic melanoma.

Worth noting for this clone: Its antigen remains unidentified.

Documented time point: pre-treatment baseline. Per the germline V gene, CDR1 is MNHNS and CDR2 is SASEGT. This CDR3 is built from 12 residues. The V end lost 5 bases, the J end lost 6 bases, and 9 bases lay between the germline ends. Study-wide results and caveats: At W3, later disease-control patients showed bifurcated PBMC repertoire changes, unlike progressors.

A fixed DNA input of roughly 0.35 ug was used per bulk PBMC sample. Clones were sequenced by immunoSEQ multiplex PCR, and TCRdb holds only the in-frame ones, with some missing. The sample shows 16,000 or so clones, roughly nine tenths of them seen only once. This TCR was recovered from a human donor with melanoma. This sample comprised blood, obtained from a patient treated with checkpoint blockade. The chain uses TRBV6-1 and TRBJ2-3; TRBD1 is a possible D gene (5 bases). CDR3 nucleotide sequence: TGTGCCAGCAGTCCGTCAGGGGATACGCAGTATTTT. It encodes CASSPSGDTQYF.